These 18 T cell receptor beta chains came from one sample sequenced in a study of OX40 agonist ivuxolimab in advanced cancers. Library generation was performed with the immunoSEQ multiplex PCR assay. As stored in TCRdb, this immuneACCESS dataset retains in-frame rearrangements with V and J assigned. A fraction of the clones does not appear; measured against another copy, unresolved V genes explain less than half of the discrepancy, and the remainder lacks a known reason. This sample lists tens of thousands of clones; about nine tenths were detected once. The ten largest clonotypes hold roughly 0.38% of the sample. The sequenced sample was CD4+ or CD8+ T cells sorted from blood, obtained in a trial of the OX40 agonist ivuxolimab. Receptors were obtained from an adult with an advanced solid tumor such as melanoma, head and neck, liver or kidney cancer.

The J gene is TRBJ1-1, the V gene TRBV2, with D possibly being TRBD1 (5 bases). Germline loops: CDR1 SNHLY, CDR2 FYNNEI. CDR3 size: 15 residues. Trimming cost V 2 bases and J 5 bases, with 15 bases left between them. The CDR3 reads CASSERGLAGTEAFF. CDR3 DNA: TGTGCCAGCAGTGAAAGGGGCTTGGCCGGGACTGAAGCTTTCTTT.

The chain uses TRBV19 and TRBJ2-2; 13 nucleotides agree with TRBD2. Germline loops: CDR1 LNHDA, CDR2 SQIVND (reference sequence). The V gene end was trimmed by 3 bases and the J gene end by 3 bases; junction bases not matched to a gene: 4. This CDR3 is 17 amino acids long. Here the CDR3 reads CASSIGTSGDYTGELFF. CDR3 bases: TGTGCCAGTAGTATCGGGACTAGCGGGGACTACACCGGGGAGCTGTTTTTT.

This rearrangement joins TRBV29-1 to TRBJ2-3, with 9 positions matching TRBD2. V was pared by 5 bases and J by 5 bases, with 8 bases of the junction left unmatched. The CDR3 is 14 amino acids. Per germline, CDR1 SQVTM and CDR2 ANQGSEA. The CDR3 loop reads CSVTGTSPLDTQYF. CDR3 nucleotide sequence: TGCAGCGTTACCGGGACTAGCCCATTAGATACGCAGTATTTT.

The V gene is TRBV11-2, the J gene TRBJ1-2; 7 nucleotides agree with TRBD1. The CDR3 totals 13 residues. CDR1 is SGHAT, CDR2 FQNNGV, per germline. V was clipped by 5 bases and J by 7 bases; unmatched bases: 7. CDR3 protein: CASSTWTGSGYTF. Here the CDR3 DNA reads TGTGCCAGCAGCACCTGGACAGGTAGTGGCTACACCTTC. Supplemented by reference TRBV11-2 and TRBJ1-2, the full variable domain reads EAGVAQSPRYKIIEKRQSVAFWCNPISGHATLYWYQQILGQGPKLLIQFQNNGVVDDSQLPKDRFSAERLKGVDSTLKIQPAKLEDSAVYLCASSTWTGSGYTFGSGTRLTVV.

The V call is TRBV6-4, the J call TRBJ2-1, with 10 bases identical to TRBD2. CDR1 is MRHNA and CDR2 is SNTAGT in the germline V gene. The CDR3 sequence is 15 residues long. Unmatched junction bases numbered 5, after V lost 3 bases and J lost 6 bases. The CDR3 here is CASSESSGSTNEQFF. Here the CDR3 DNA reads TGTGCCAGCAGTGAATCTAGCGGGAGTACCAATGAGCAGTTCTTC.

Worth noting for this clone: Sequence at one end of the junction differs from germline and may be a read error. The chain has TRBV10-3 and TRBJ1-2; TRBD1 matches at 11 bases. The length of the CDR3 is 16 residues. Germline V lookup: CDR1 ENHRY, CDR2 SYGVKD. CDR3: CAISEGGQGALYGYTF. The CDR3 DNA reads TGTGCCATCAGTGAGGGAGGACAGGGGGCGTTATATGGTTACACCTTC.

V usage is TRBV11-3 and J usage is TRBJ2-2, with TRBD1 identical over 9 bases. The junction had 10 bases not matched to a gene; V was cut back by 2 bases and J by 6 bases. The CDR3 runs 17 residues. CDR1 is SGHNT and CDR2 is YENEEA in the germline V gene. CDR3 protein: CASSLSSGQGFAGELFF. The CDR3 DNA is TGTGCCAGCAGCTTATCCTCCGGACAGGGGTTCGCCGGGGAGCTGTTTTTT.

The V and J genes are TRBV9 and TRBJ2-2; no firm D call. Trimming pared 3 bases from V and 6 bases from J, leaving 3 bases between. This CDR3 region has 11 residues. Germline values: CDR1 SGDLS, CDR2 YYNGEE. DNA of the CDR3: TGTGCCAGCAGCGGTTCCGGGGAGCTGTTTTTT. This sequence encodes CASSGSGELFF.

The chain has TRBV4-2 and TRBJ2-1, with 14 bases aligning to TRBD2. There are 17 residues in the CDR3. Germline loops: CDR1 LGHNA, CDR2 YNFKEQ. The V segment lost 2 bases and the J segment 8 bases; nucleotides outside the gene matches: 8. CDR3: CASSQLGTSGSMYEQFF. The CDR3 coding sequence is TGTGCCAGCAGCCAATTAGGGACTAGCGGGAGTATGTATGAGCAGTTCTTC.

The chain carries TRBV30 and TRBJ2-7, with 7 bases fitting TRBD1. V lost 2 bases and J lost 0; bases outside the gene matches: 4. CDR3 size: 14 residues. CDR1 GTSNPN and CDR2 SVGIG come from the germline V gene (reference sequence). CDR3 DNA: TGTGCCTGGAGTATACAGGGGAACTCCTACGAGCAGTACTTC. Translated, it gives CAWSIQGNSYEQYF.

V is TRBV11-2 and J is TRBJ2-5; D gene unclear. The CDR3 spans 14 residues. Trimming cost V 4 bases and J 11 bases, with 20 bases left between them. CDR1 is SGHAT, CDR2 FQNNGV, per germline. This CDR3 reads CASSSTRARGTQYF. The CDR3 DNA reads as TGTGCCAGCAGCTCAACCCGGGCTCGAGGTACTCAGTACTTC.

The gene calls are TRBV12-5 and TRBJ1-5; 7 nucleotides match TRBD1. The V gene's germline CDR1 is LGHNT and CDR2 FRNRAP. Unmatched junction bases numbered 5, after V lost 6 bases and J lost 3 bases. The CDR3 consists of 14 residues. The CDR3 is CASGSGQYNQPQHF. CDR3 sequence (DNA): TGTGCTAGTGGCTCGGGACAGTACAATCAGCCCCAGCATTTT.

The chain couples TRBV5-4 to TRBJ2-1; 13 nucleotides match TRBD2. The CDR3 is 15 amino acids. The V and J ends lost 4 bases and 6 bases, in that order; junction bases with no gene match: 4. Germline CDR1 and CDR2: SGHNT and YYREEE (reference sequence). CDR3 sequence: CASSRTSGRVNEQFF. The DNA for the CDR3 is TGTGCCAGCAGCCGAACTAGCGGGAGGGTCAATGAGCAGTTCTTC.

This chain joins TRBV28 and TRBJ1-1; D call uncertain. Trimming removed 10 bases at V and 0 bases at J, with 12 bases between. CDR3 length equals 13 residues. Per the germline V gene, CDR1 is MDHEN and CDR2 is SYDVKM. In nucleotides, the CDR3 is TGTGCCATCTCTCCCCCACTGAACACTGAAGCTTTCTTT. The encoded protein is CAISPPLNTEAFF. Full variable domain (remainder filled in from reference TRBV28 and TRBJ1-1): DVKVTQSSRYLVKRTGEKVFLECVQDMDHENMFWYRQDPGLGLRLIYFSYDVKMKEKGDIPEGYSVSREKKERFSLILESASTNQTSMYLCAISPPLNTEAFFGQGTRLTVV.

The chain joins TRBV20-1 to TRBJ1-2; no definite D call. CDR1 is DFQATT, CDR2 SNEGSKA, per germline (reference sequence). The CDR3 covers 11 residues. V lost 4 bases and J 7 bases, leaving 10 bases between the germline ends. The CDR3, as DNA: TGCAGTGCTAACCGAGGAGCTGGCTACACCTTC. Translated: CSANRGAGYTF.

This chain links TRBV21-1 with TRBJ1-1. TRBV21-1 has pseudogene status. CDR3 length: 12 residues. The DNA for the CDR3 is TGTGCCAGCAGCATGAGAGGTACTGAAGCTTTCTTT. As protein: CASSMRGTEAFF.

This clone was recorded only once. V gene TRBV5-6 combines with J gene TRBJ2-1, with 15 bases aligning to TRBD2. V trimming: 6 bases; J trimming: 8 bases; junction bases outside the gene matches: 18. CDR3 length: 19 amino acids. From germline, CDR1 is SGHDT and CDR2 YYEEEE. As DNA, the CDR3 is TGTGCCAGCAAGATTACGGGACTAGCGGGAGGTGGGGGTTTTGATGAGCAGTTCTTC. It codes for CASKITGLAGGGGFDEQFF.

The chain uses TRBV11-2 and TRBJ2-1; a weak D match, TRBD2 (6 bases). Germline CDR1 SGHAT, CDR2 FQNNGV. V was cut by 2 bases and J by 2 bases, with 10 bases left in between. The CDR3 covers 15 residues. The CDR3 coding sequence is TGTGCCAGCAGCTTAACGACTAGTCCCTACAATGAGCAGTTCTTC. This sequence encodes CASSLTTSPYNEQFF.